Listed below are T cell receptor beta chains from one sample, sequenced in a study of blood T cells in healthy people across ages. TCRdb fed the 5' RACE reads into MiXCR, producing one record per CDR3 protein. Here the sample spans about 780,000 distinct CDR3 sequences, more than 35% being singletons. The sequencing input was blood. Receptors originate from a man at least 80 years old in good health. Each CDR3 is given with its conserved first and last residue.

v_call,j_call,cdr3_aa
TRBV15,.,CATSRDLAGNYEQYF
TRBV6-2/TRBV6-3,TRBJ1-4,CASSYSSAGQGEKLFF
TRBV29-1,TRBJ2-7,CSVTRSGYEQYF
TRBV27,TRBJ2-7,CASSLRGHTSYEQYF
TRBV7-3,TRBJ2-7,CAEGSYEQYF
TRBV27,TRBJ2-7,CASRWGASYEQYF
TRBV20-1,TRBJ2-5,CSADPGLADNEQYF
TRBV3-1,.,CASSRTGNANNEQYF
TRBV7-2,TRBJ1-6,CASSLARGRSPLHF
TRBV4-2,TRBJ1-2,CASSPSALREGGYTF
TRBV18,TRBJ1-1,CASSPPGQGMNTEAFF
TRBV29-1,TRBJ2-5,CSASTSGTYNEQYF
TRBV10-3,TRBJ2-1,CAISVPGTPGGNEQFF
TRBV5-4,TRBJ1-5,CASSSGTGAQPQHF
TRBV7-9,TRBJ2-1,CASSFPSGRVNEQFF
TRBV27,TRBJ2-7,CASSSGLAGGSYEQYF
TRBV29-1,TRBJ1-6,CSARQGQYSPLHF
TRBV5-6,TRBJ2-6,CASSFDEDSGANVLTF
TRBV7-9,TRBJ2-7,CASSSPAGMSNEQYF